The TCR beta chain under discussion was sequenced for a study of identical twins. The CDR3 totals 14 residues. V trimming: 5 bases; J trimming: 3 bases; junction bases outside the gene matches: 7. Germline V gene sequence: CDR1 SGHTA, CDR2 FQGNSA. This clonotype has just a few counts. Each CDR3 protein gets one entry after TCRdb re-called the 5' RACE reads with MiXCR. Of 550,000 to 700,000 distinct CDR3 sequences in the sample, around 20% were seen once. This sample also belongs to another study, concerning T cells expressing NK-cell markers.

The J gene is TRBJ2-7, the V gene TRBV7-2; 7 bases fit TRBD1. Sequenced input: PBMCs. This receptor was obtained from a woman under 30 in good health. In nucleotides, the CDR3 is TGTGCCAGCAGCCCAACGGGGACAGTCTACGAGCAGTACTTC. This sequence encodes CASSPTGTVYEQYF.